This T cell receptor beta chain was captured in a study of T-cell reconstitution after alpha-beta-depleted transplantation in children. Findings and limits, study-wide: T-cell numbers and diversity, one year after transplant, stemmed largely from T cells that were newly produced. About two months after transplant, alpha-beta T cells reportedly came from several hundred expanded graft clones. Surviving thymic progenitors and recipient T cells were the source of high TCRbeta diversity at day 60 in some patients.

During its preparation, the TCRbeta library received unique molecular identifiers. TCRdb independently ran MiXCR on the PCR reads; one entry per CDR3 protein. The data hold around 490,000 distinct CDR3 sequences, with 11% observed a single time. Germline CDR1 reads SGHTA; CDR2 reads FQGNSA. The length of the CDR3 is 13 residues. Trimming shortened V by 2 bases and J by 3 bases, and 7 bases separated the two germline ends. Note on this clonotype: Its antigen is unknown.

The chain links TRBV7-2 to TRBJ2-5, with D uncertain. Sequencing was performed on PBMCs, mostly from graft donor cells, taken 180 days after TCRalphabeta/CD19-depleted stem cell transplant. The origin of this receptor is a female patient aged 2-10 years who had a stem cell transplant for aplastic anemia, so the T cells may come from the graft donor. The CDR3 loop reads CASSLLVKETQYF. CDR3 coding DNA: TGTGCCAGCAGCTTATTAGTGAAAGAGACCCAGTACTTC.